The clone carrying this T cell receptor beta chain showed up many times. Its antigen is currently unknown. The sample comes from a study of beta chain features in type 1 diabetes. Study-level results: Moderate yet significant TCRB CDR3 shortening was seen in Type 1 diabetes patients in all four CD4+ subsets.

The investigators reverse transcribed all of the isolated RNA, so they sequenced expressed TCRB transcripts. There were 3.5 million to 4.5 million reads on average in the naive, central memory and regulatory T cell samples. The table came from immunoSEQ multiplex PCR; TCRdb's copy has only in-frame clones and leaves some out. The sample holds about 210,000 clones, 11% seen once. The sample taken for sequencing was central memory CD4+ T cells from blood. This receptor was taken from a man aged 18 to 30 in good health.

The CDR3 reads CASSLYGTGAQDTQYF. The CDR3 DNA follows: TGTGCCAGCAGCTTGTACGGGACAGGGGCCCAAGATACGCAGTATTTT. J is TRBJ2-3 and V is TRBV5-6, with 10 nucleotides matching TRBD1. The CDR3 length is 16 residues. CDR1 SGHDT and CDR2 YYEEEE come from the germline V gene. Trimming took 1 base from V and 5 from J; bases not matched to a gene: 7.